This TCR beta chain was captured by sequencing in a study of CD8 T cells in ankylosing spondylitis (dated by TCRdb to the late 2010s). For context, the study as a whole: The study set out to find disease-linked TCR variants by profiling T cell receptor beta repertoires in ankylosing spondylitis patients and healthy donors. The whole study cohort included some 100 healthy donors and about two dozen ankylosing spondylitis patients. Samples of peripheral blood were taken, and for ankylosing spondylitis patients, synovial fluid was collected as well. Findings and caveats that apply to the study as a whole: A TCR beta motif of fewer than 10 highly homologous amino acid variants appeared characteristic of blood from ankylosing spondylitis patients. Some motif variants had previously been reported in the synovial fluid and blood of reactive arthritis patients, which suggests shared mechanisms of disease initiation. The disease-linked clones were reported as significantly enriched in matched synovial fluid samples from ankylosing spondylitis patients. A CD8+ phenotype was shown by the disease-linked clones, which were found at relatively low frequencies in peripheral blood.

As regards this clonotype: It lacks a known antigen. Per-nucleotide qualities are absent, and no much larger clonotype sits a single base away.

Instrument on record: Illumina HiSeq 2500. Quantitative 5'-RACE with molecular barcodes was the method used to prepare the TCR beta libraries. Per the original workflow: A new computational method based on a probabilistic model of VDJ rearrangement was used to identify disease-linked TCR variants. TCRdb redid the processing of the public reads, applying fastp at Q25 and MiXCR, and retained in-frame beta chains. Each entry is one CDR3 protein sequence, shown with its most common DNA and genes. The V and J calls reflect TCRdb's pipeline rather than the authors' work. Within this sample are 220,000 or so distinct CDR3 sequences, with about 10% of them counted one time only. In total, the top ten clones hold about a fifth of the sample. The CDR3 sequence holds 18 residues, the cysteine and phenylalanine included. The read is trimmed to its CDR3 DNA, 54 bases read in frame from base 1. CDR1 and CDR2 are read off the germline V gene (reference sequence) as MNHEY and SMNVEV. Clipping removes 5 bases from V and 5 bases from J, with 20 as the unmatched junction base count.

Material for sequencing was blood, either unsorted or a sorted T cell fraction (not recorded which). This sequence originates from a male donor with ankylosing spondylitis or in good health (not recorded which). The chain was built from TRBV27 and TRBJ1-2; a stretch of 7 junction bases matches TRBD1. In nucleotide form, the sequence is TGTGCCAGCAGTGCTTCCGCCTCGACAGGGTCCCGACTTTATGGCTACACCTTC. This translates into CASSASASTGSRLYGYTF.